The 14 T cell receptor beta chains below were found in one sample sequenced in a study of OX40 agonist ivuxolimab in advanced cancers. Preparation of the library involved the immunoSEQ multiplex PCR assay. The table was pulled from immuneACCESS by TCRdb, which kept in-frame rearrangements only. Such tables lose some clones; where checked, under half of the loss comes from unresolved V genes, and the rest has no known cause. The sample table shows 100,000 or so clones, and 65% to 90% are seen once. The top ten constitute around 2% of the sample. The source was CD4+ or CD8+ T cells sorted from blood, collected in a trial of the OX40 agonist ivuxolimab. The receptor set was obtained from an adult with an advanced solid tumor such as melanoma, head and neck, liver or kidney cancer.

The CDR3 spells CATSRRPDSPIYF. The CDR3, as DNA: TGTGCCACCAGCAGGAGACCCGACAGTCCCATATATTTT. This chain links TRBV15 with TRBJ1-3; D possibly corresponds to TRBD1 (5 bases). In germline, CDR1 is LNHNV, CDR2 YYDKDF (reference sequence). CDR3 length: 13 residues. V was trimmed by 3 bases and J by 11 bases, leaving 14 bases between them. The variable domain in full, completed from reference TRBV15 and TRBJ1-3, reads DAMVIQNPRYQVTQFGKPVTLSCSQTLNHNVMYWYQQKSSQAPKLLFHYYDKDFNNEADTPDNFQSRRPNTSFCFLDIRSPGLGDTAMYLCATSRRPDSPIYFGEGSWLTVV.

The chain uses TRBV7-3 and TRBJ2-3; 11 nucleotides agree with TRBD2. The CDR3 extends over 17 amino acids. Germline V lookup: CDR1 SGHTA, CDR2 FQGTGA. V was pared by 5 bases and J by 2 bases, with 9 bases of the junction left unmatched. The CDR3 protein is CASSPSGTSGPTDTQYF. The CDR3 DNA is TGTGCCAGCAGCCCCTCCGGGACTAGCGGACCCACAGATACGCAGTATTTT.

The chain employs TRBV30 and TRBJ2-1; tentative D call: TRBD2 (6 bases). Germline-derived CDR1 and CDR2 are GTSNPN and SVGIG (reference sequence). This CDR3 region has 13 residues. V lost 0 bases to trimming and J lost 6 bases, with 9 bases between them. The CDR3 protein is CAWSVTGGNEQFF. The CDR3 nucleotides are TGTGCCTGGAGTGTAACCGGGGGCAATGAGCAGTTCTTC.

The chain employs TRBV18 and TRBJ1-5; possibly TRBD1 for D (5 bases). The CDR3 consists of 16 residues. The V end was cut by 3 bases, the J end by 1 base, with 13 bases between. The germline V gene has CDR1 KGHSH and CDR2 LQKENI. CDR3 loop: CASSPSMQGSNQPQHF. The CDR3, as DNA: TGTGCCAGCTCACCGAGTATGCAGGGAAGCAATCAGCCCCAGCATTTT.

In the case of this clone: Other nucleotide sequences from this sample produce the same CDR3. V is TRBV11-3 and J is TRBJ2-1, with unresolved D. Trimming cost V 0 bases and J 6 bases, with 3 bases left between them. The germline V gene has CDR1 SGHNT and CDR2 YENEEA. This CDR3 spans 12 amino acids. The CDR3 region is CASSLDSNEQFF. In DNA, the CDR3 is TGTGCCAGCAGCTTAGACAGCAATGAGCAGTTCTTC.

The chain combines TRBV23-1 with TRBJ2-3; TRBD2 matches 7 bases. TRBV23-1 belongs to the ORF category, with a function that is uncertain. V was clipped by 1 base and J by 4 bases; unmatched bases: 8. The CDR3 has 16 amino acids. The CDR3: CASSQLREGSPDTQYF. The CDR3, as DNA: TGCGCCAGCAGTCAATTAAGGGAGGGTTCCCCAGATACGCAGTATTTT.

This rearrangement joins TRBV28 to TRBJ2-5; D is ambiguous. CDR1 is MDHEN, CDR2 SYDVKM, per germline. The V gene lost 6 bases and the J gene lost 1 base, with 15 bases spanning the gap. CDR3 length equals 15 residues. The CDR3 nucleotides read TGTGCCAGCAGGGGTGCTGACCGGGCCCAAGAGACCCAGTACTTC. The encoded protein is CASRGADRAQETQYF. Together with reference TRBV28 and TRBJ2-5, the CDR3 gives the full variable domain: DVKVTQSSRYLVKRTGEKVFLECVQDMDHENMFWYRQDPGLGLRLIYFSYDVKMKEKGDIPEGYSVSREKKERFSLILESASTNQTSMYLCASRGADRAQETQYFGPGTRLLVL.

J is TRBJ2-2 and V is TRBV19; TRBD2 aligns across 12 bases. J was trimmed by 5 bases and V by 6 bases; bases with no gene match: 13. The CDR3 totals 18 residues. Germline loops: CDR1 LNHDA, CDR2 SQIVND (reference sequence). CDR3 loop: CASSSPPLAGGGTGELFF. The CDR3 coding sequence is TGTGCCAGTAGCTCCCCTCCACTAGCGGGAGGAGGGACCGGGGAGCTGTTTTTT.

The gene calls are TRBV2 and TRBJ2-1; TRBD2 matches 12 bases. The CDR3 contains 21 residues. Per germline, CDR1 SNHLY and CDR2 FYNNEI. V gave up 9 bases and J gave up 0 bases; unmatched junction bases: 21. The CDR3 loop is CASYRGVGLAGLTSSYNEQFF. CDR3 bases: TGTGCCAGTTACCGGGGTGTCGGACTAGCGGGGTTAACGAGCTCCTACAATGAGCAGTTCTTC.

The chain uses TRBV13 and TRBJ2-4, with no clear D. V was cut by 3 bases and J by 7 bases, with 10 bases left in between. Germline values: CDR1 PRHDT, CDR2 FYEKMQ (reference sequence). The CDR3 spans 13 residues. CDR3 in DNA: TGTGCCAGCAGCTTGAAGACCAGGAACATTCAGTACTTC. Amino acids: CASSLKTRNIQYF.

In DNA form, the CDR3 reads TGCAGCGCCACGTGGGACACCGGGGAGCTGTTTTTT. Translated, it gives CSATWDTGELFF. The chain has TRBV29-1 and TRBJ2-2; D ambiguous. Germline V gives CDR1 SQVTM, CDR2 ANQGSEA. Between the trimmed V and J ends, which lost 7 bases and 3 bases, there was a span of 9 bases. The CDR3 has 12 residues.

A note on this clone: Other DNA sequences in the same sample also yield this CDR3. The chain couples TRBV27 to TRBJ2-1, with 10 positions matching TRBD2. Germline CDR1 reads MNHEY; CDR2 reads SMNVEV (reference sequence). V shed 4 bases and J 2 bases; nucleotides not matched to a gene: 2. This CDR3 comprises 15 residues. In DNA form, the CDR3 reads TGTGCCAGCAGTTCCACTAGCGGGGCCTACAATGAGCAGTTCTTC. Residues: CASSSTSGAYNEQFF.

The chain carries TRBV2 and TRBJ2-3, with a weak D call TRBD1 (6 bases). Germline V gene sequence: CDR1 SNHLY, CDR2 FYNNEI. This CDR3 is built from 15 residues. Trimming pared 5 bases from V and 0 bases from J, leaving 12 bases between. The CDR3 protein is CASSPTGSSTDTQYF. As DNA, the CDR3 is TGTGCCAGCAGTCCGACAGGTTCTAGCACAGATACGCAGTATTTT.

The chain uses TRBV18 and TRBJ2-1; D perhaps matches TRBD2 (5 bases). There are 14 residues in the CDR3. The V and J ends lost 3 bases and 7 bases respectively, with 13 bases between them. Germline V gene data show CDR1 as KGHSH and CDR2 as LQKENI. The CDR3 DNA follows: TGTGCCAGCTCACCGGAGGTACTGCAAAATGAGCAGTTCTTC. This codes for CASSPEVLQNEQFF.